A selection of T cell receptor beta chains follows, all from one sample in a study of shared clonotypes between healthy human individuals. Data came from immunoSEQ multiplex PCR; TCRdb stores just in-frame clones and leaves some out. The profile shows about a million clones, 70% to 80% of them singletons. Material: memory CD4+ T cells from PBMCs. The source is a man aged 18 to 29 in good health. Some clones in this sample may be carry-over from other donors' samples. CDR3s include the opening cysteine and the closing phenylalanine or tryptophan. The D gene is left open where the match is weak. Clone size appears in some rows only: once, few, many, or a class for an expanded clone.

abundance	j_gene	v_gene	d_gene	CDR3nt	CDR3aa
-	TRBJ1-1	TRBV11-2	TRBD1	TGTGCCAGCCTTACTCCGAGGACAGGGGGAACTGAAGCTTTCTTT	CASLTPRTGGTEAFF
-	TRBJ1-4	TRBV6-6	-	TGTGCCAGCAGTTCAGGGTCGACTAATGAAAAACTGTTTTTT	CASSSGSTNEKLFF
-	TRBJ1-3	TRBV28	-	TGTGCCAGCAGTCCCCACCCCCCCTCTGGAAACACCATATATTTT	CASSPHPPSGNTIYF
-	TRBJ2-1	TRBV9	-	TGTGCCACCCGAAACGTACCGGGACAAGGGGAAGATGAGCAGTTCTTC	CATRNVPGQGEDEQFF
-	TRBJ2-4	TRBV7-9	TRBD2	TGTGCCAGCAGCCCGAGGGAGGGCACAAACATTCAGTACTTC	CASSPREGTNIQYF
-	TRBJ2-3	TRBV10-3	-	TGTGCCATCAGTGACCCAGGGGACCAACCTACTAGCACAGATACGCAGTATTTT	CAISDPGDQPTSTDTQYF
once	TRBJ2-5	TRBV14	-	TGTGCCAGCAGCCAAGAGCCGTTCCAAGAGACCCAGTACTTC	CASSQEPFQETQYF
few	TRBJ2-3	TRBV2	-	TGTGCCAGCAGTGTATATACGCAGTATTTT	CASSVYTQYF
-	TRBJ2-3	TRBV7-2	-	TGTGCCAGCAGCTTAGGTCTGGCCACGAATACGCAGTATTTT	CASSLGLATNTQYF
-	TRBJ2-1	TRBV5-4	-	TGTGCCAGCAGCTTGTCGGCGGATTCCTACAATGAGCAGTTCTTC	CASSLSADSYNEQFF
-	TRBJ2-7	TRBV7-2	-	TGTGCCAGCAGCTTAGTGGGCGCCCGCGAGCAGTACTTC	CASSLVGAREQYF
many	TRBJ1-1	TRBV5-1	TRBD1	TGCGCCAGCAGCTTAGGGGGACAGGAGAGTACTGAAGCTTTCTTT	CASSLGGQESTEAFF
-	TRBJ2-5	TRBV2	TRBD1	TGTGCCAACGGACAGGGGGCAGGAGAGACCCAGTACTTC	CANGQGAGETQYF
few	TRBJ1-1	TRBV7-9	-	TGTGCCAGCAGCTTGTCAGGGGACACTGAAGCTTTCTTT	CASSLSGDTEAFF
-	TRBJ2-1	TRBV28	TRBD2	TGTGCCAGCACCCCCTACCTGGCGGGAGGCCGATACAATGAGCAGTTCTTC	CASTPYLAGGRYNEQFF
-	TRBJ2-3	TRBV5-1	-	TGCGCCAGCAGCTTGAGGGCTAGCACAGATACGCAGTATTTT	CASSLRASTDTQYF
few	TRBJ1-3	TRBV19	-	TGTGCCAGTAGTATGGGTCGTCCGGGCAACACCATATATTTT	CASSMGRPGNTIYF
-	TRBJ1-1	TRBV6-1	-	TGTGCCACCGAGGACGGAGCTTTCTTT	CATEDGAFF
-	TRBJ2-7	TRBV11-3	TRBD2	TGTGCCAGCAGCTTAGGACTAGCGGGAGCCCACGAGCAGTACTTC	CASSLGLAGAHEQYF
-	TRBJ2-2	TRBV7-9	-	TGTGCCAGCAGCTCTAAACAGGGAAGTCGCGGGGAGCTGTTTTTT	CASSSKQGSRGELFF
-	TRBJ1-5	TRBV9	-	TGTGCCAGCAGCGTAGATGGCACTAGCAATCAGCCCCAGCATTTT	CASSVDGTSNQPQHF
-	TRBJ2-1	TRBV10-3	-	TGTGCCATCAGTGAGGGAACGGGGGGCGAGCAGTTCTTC	CAISEGTGGEQFF
-	TRBJ2-1	TRBV2	TRBD2	TGTGCCAGCAGTGATCGTAGCGGGATGGAATTCTTC	CASSDRSGMEFF
-	TRBJ1-1	TRBV7-9	-	TGTGCCAGCAGAAAATCCCCCGGGAACCAGACTGAAGCTTTCTTT	CASRKSPGNQTEAFF
-	TRBJ2-7	TRBV11-2	-	TGTGCCAGCAGCTTAAGGGGGGTCGAGCGGCTCCTCTACGAGCAGTACTTC	CASSLRGVERLLYEQYF
few	TRBJ1-2	TRBV2	-	TGTGCCAGCAGTGATTCGTTAGGACTGGGCCCCTATTGGAACTATGGCTACACCTTC	CASSDSLGLGPYWNYGYTF
-	TRBJ1-1	TRBV28	-	TGTGCCAGCAGGGGATTCACCGAGGCTTTCTTT	CASRGFTEAFF
-	TRBJ2-2	TRBV2	-	TGTGCCAGCAGGCAGGGGCTAGCGCTTAACACCGGGGAGCTGTTTTTT	CASRQGLALNTGELFF
-	TRBJ1-5	TRBV4-2	TRBD1	TGTGCCAGCAGCCAAGAACCGGACAGGGGGTTCACCTTTTACAATCAGCCCCAGCATTTT	CASSQEPDRGFTFYNQPQHF
once	TRBJ2-3	TRBV9	-	TGTGCCAGCAGCGCCCCCCGGGGGCCAACAGATACGCAGTATTTT	CASSAPRGPTDTQYF
-	TRBJ1-3	TRBV7-9	-	TGTGCCAGCAGCCCAGGGACACTTGAATCTGGAAACACCATATATTTT	CASSPGTLESGNTIYF
-	TRBJ2-5	TRBV5-1	TRBD1	TGCGCCAGCAGCTCGGCAGGGGGAATACGAGAGACCCAGTACTTC	CASSSAGGIRETQYF
-	TRBJ1-1	TRBV14	-	TGTGCCAGCAGCCAAGATTGGGCCGCTCAAGCTTTCTTT	CASSQDWAAQAFF
-	TRBJ1-4	TRBV5-5	-	TGTGCCAGCAGCCGATTTGGACAAAATGAAAAACTGTTTTTT	CASSRFGQNEKLFF
-	TRBJ2-7	TRBV5-1	-	TGCGCCAGCAGCTTGGGTGTTAGCGCGAACTTCTACGAGCAGTACTTC	CASSLGVSANFYEQYF
once	TRBJ1-5	TRBV6-4	-	TGTGCCAGCAGTGACCGGATGAGTGCGGGGGGAAATCAGCCCCAGCATTTT	CASSDRMSAGGNQPQHF
few	TRBJ2-5	TRBV9	TRBD2	TGTGCCAGCAGCGTAGCTCTAGCGGGACCCCAAGAGACCCAGTACTTC	CASSVALAGPQETQYF
-	TRBJ2-7	TRBV5-5	-	TGTGCCAGCAGCTTGGGCGGGATTATGGGCGAGCAGTACTTC	CASSLGGIMGEQYF
-	TRBJ1-1	TRBV6-1	-	TGTGCCAGCAGCCTGGGGGCAGCTCCGAACACTGAAGCTTTCTTT	CASSLGAAPNTEAFF
-	TRBJ2-5	TRBV25-1	-	TGTGCCAGCAGTCCCAGGGGGGGCCAAGAGACCCAGTACTTC	CASSPRGGQETQYF
-	TRBJ2-7	TRBV6-1	TRBD2	TGTGCCAGCAGACCCGGTCAGCGGGAGTCCTACGAGCAGTACTTC	CASRPGQRESYEQYF
once	TRBJ2-3	TRBV4-3	TRBD2	TGCGCCAGCAGCCAAGATTTCGCGGGGGGCACAGATACGCAGTATTTT	CASSQDFAGGTDTQYF